This TCR beta chain was observed in a study of vaccination effects on CD4 cells after COVID-19. Sequenced by immunoSEQ multiplex PCR; TCRdb stores in-frame clones only, minus some. This table has over 45,000 clones, 65% to 80% appearing once. Isolating CD4+ T cells followed less than 12 days of culture. As for this clone: Antigen specificity is unknown.

Germline V gene sequence: CDR1 MNHEY, CDR2 SVGEGT. Trimming removed 6 bases at V and 4 bases at J, with 15 bases between. The CDR3 sequence is 14 residues long. The sample consisted of CD4+ T cells from PBMCs cultured without peptide, taken before COVID-19 vaccination. The chain has TRBV6-2 or TRBV6-3 and TRBJ1-1, with D possibly being TRBD1 (5 bases). This clonotype was obtained from a human donor who received a COVID-19 vaccine. CDR3 sequence: CASSSPGRGTEAFF. The CDR3 nucleotides read TGTGCCAGCAGCTCCCCGGGGCGCGGCACTGAAGCTTTCTTT.